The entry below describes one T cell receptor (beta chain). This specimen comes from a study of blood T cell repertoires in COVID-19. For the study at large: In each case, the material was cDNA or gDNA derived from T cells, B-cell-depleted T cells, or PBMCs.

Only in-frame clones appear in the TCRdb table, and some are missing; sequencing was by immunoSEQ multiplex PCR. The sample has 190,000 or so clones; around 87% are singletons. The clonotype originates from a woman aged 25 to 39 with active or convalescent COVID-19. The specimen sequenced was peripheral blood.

The CDR3 coding sequence is TGCGCCAGCATGAGGAACAGCGGACTTATCACAGATACGCAGTATTTT. Amino acid sequence: CASMRNSGLITDTQYF. The rearrangement joins TRBV10-2 to TRBJ2-3; tentative D call: TRBD2 (5 bases). Deletions cut 7 bases from V and 2 bases from J, with 19 bases between. The CDR3 is made up of 16 amino acids. Germline loops: CDR1 WSHSY, CDR2 SAAADI.